Listed below are T cell receptor beta chains from one sample, sequenced in a study of blood T cells in healthy people across ages. From the 5' RACE reads, TCRdb called clonotypes with MiXCR, one entry per CDR3 protein. The sample has 650,000 to 800,000 distinct CDR3 sequences, 52% seen once; the top ten hold about 13%. Sequencing was performed on blood. These receptors all stem from an elderly woman in good health. Both conserved end residues are part of each CDR3. D genes are given only for firm matches. Expanded clones get a size class; other rows say once, few or many, or leave the size out.

V	size	D	J	DNA	CDR3
TRBV5-1	once	TRBD2	TRBJ2-7	TGCGCCAGCGAGCATGGGACTAGCGCTTACGAGCAGTACTTC	CASEHGTSAYEQYF
TRBV4-2	many	-	TRBJ1-1	TGTGCCAGCAGCCAAGATGCTGGGCCCGGGACGGCTGAAGCTTTCTTT	CASSQDAGPGTAEAFF
TRBV6-2/TRBV6-3	many	TRBD1	TRBJ2-1	TGTGCCAGCAGTTCGACAGGGATTAACTACAATGAGCAGTTCTTC	CASSSTGINYNEQFF
TRBV7-9	-	TRBD2	TRBJ2-6	TGTGCCACACTGGGGAGGGCTGGGGCCAACGTCCTGACTTTC	CATLGRAGANVLTF
TRBV5-1	many	-	TRBJ2-7	TGCGCCAGCAGCTTAAAAGACTCCCCCGAAGGCGAGCAGTACTTC	CASSLKDSPEGEQYF
TRBV29-1	-	-	TRBJ1-4	TGCAGCGCGATAAGGGACGAAAAACTGTTTTTT	CSAIRDEKLFF
TRBV3-1	-	-	TRBJ1-2	TGTGCCAGCAGCCAAGATGGACAGCCATTCTATGGCTACACCTTC	CASSQDGQPFYGYTF
TRBV20-1	few	-	TRBJ2-4	TGCAGTGCTGCGCGGAAAAGCGGTCGTCGGAACATTCAGTACTTC	CSAARKSGRRNIQYF
TRBV25-1	-	-	TRBJ2-7	TGTGCCAGCAGTCCTTACGGGGGCTACGGGCAGTACTTC	CASSPYGGYGQYF
TRBV12-3/TRBV12-4	few	-	TRBJ2-2	TGTGCCAGCAGCTACAGGACCAACACCGGGGAGCTGTTTTTT	CASSYRTNTGELFF
TRBV20-1	few	-	TRBJ1-2	TGCAGTGCTAGGCCGCAAAACTATGGCTACACCTTC	CSARPQNYGYTF
TRBV29-1	-	TRBD2	TRBJ2-3	TGCAGCGTGGGACTAGCAGCAGATACGCAGTATTTT	CSVGLAADTQYF
TRBV7-9	many	TRBD1	TRBJ2-3	TGTGCCAGCAGCTTCCCCCGGGACAGGTCCACAGATACGCAGTATTTT	CASSFPRDRSTDTQYF
TRBV20-1	few	TRBD1	TRBJ2-7	TGCAGTGCTAGCCATCCGGGACAGGAATCCTACGAGCAGTACTTC	CSASHPGQESYEQYF
TRBV3-1	many	TRBD2	TRBJ2-1	TGTGCCAGCAGCCAGCGTAGCGGGGCCAAGCAGTTCTTC	CASSQRSGAKQFF
TRBV9	few	TRBD1	TRBJ2-6	TGTGCCAGCAGCCAGCTAGGGACAGGTCTGTCTGGGGCCAACGTCCTGACTTTC	CASSQLGTGLSGANVLTF
TRBV5-1	few	-	TRBJ2-5	TGCGCCAGCAAAATAGGGGATAACAATGAGCAGTACTTC	CASKIGDNNEQYF
TRBV20-1	-	TRBD2	TRBJ2-7	TGCAGTGCTACACCGGACATAGCGGGAGCAAACGAGCAGTACTTC	CSATPDIAGANEQYF
TRBV29-1	many	-	TRBJ2-6	TGCAGCGTCGTTGACAGCTCTGGGGCCAACGTCCTGACTTTC	CSVVDSSGANVLTF
TRBV7-2	-	-	TRBJ2-7	TGTGCCAGCAGCTTAGTAGGAGCCCCCGTCGGGTGGGAGCAGTACTTC	CASSLVGAPVGWEQYF
TRBV27	few	TRBD1	TRBJ1-4	TGTGCCAGCAGTCGACAGGGGAGCCGGCGAGGTGAAAAACTGTTTTTT	CASSRQGSRRGEKLFF
TRBV7-2	-	TRBD1	TRBJ1-2	TGTGCCAGCCTAGTGCAGGACAGGGGGCGAAAGGGCTACACCTTC	CASLVQDRGRKGYTF
TRBV3-1	-	TRBD1	TRBJ1-1	TGTGCGACTCGTAAGCCGGGACAGGGGGCTCACACTGAAGCTTTCTTT	CATRKPGQGAHTEAFF
TRBV7-3	few	-	TRBJ2-5	TGTGCCAGCAGCTTAGATACCAGTGGAAACCAGCAGTACTTC	CASSLDTSGNQQYF
TRBV10-3	-	TRBD1	TRBJ1-2	TGTGCCATCACCCAGGGACAGCCAAACTATGGCTACACCTTC	CAITQGQPNYGYTF
TRBV5-1	many	-	TRBJ2-1	TGCGCCAGCAGCTTGGCCGGGATCTCCTACAATGAGCAGTTCTTC	CASSLAGISYNEQFF
TRBV3-1	-	-	TRBJ2-7	TGTGCCAGCAGCCAAGATAAAGGCTGGTCCCCCTACGAGCAGTACTTC	CASSQDKGWSPYEQYF
TRBV7-2	few	TRBD1	TRBJ1-1	TGTGCCAGCAGCCGAGACAGGGGTCGCACTGAAGCTTTCTTT	CASSRDRGRTEAFF
TRBV6-5	-	-	TRBJ2-5	TGTGCCAGCAGCCCGGGGGTGTACCAAGAGACCCAGTACTTC	CASSPGVYQETQYF
TRBV5-1	many	-	TRBJ2-7	TGCGCCAGCAGCTTAATCCCGGCGGCCACCAGCTACGAGCAGTACTTC	CASSLIPAATSYEQYF
TRBV20-1	-	-	TRBJ2-1	TGCAGTGCTCGACCAGAACCGGGACCCCCTCAGCAGTTCTTC	CSARPEPGPPQQFF
TRBV21-1	-	-	TRBJ2-5	TGTGCCAGCAGCAAGGGTTTACAGTTGGTTGTATATTTAGAGACCCAGTACTTC	CASSKGLQLVVYLETQYF
TRBV29-1	-	-	TRBJ2-3	TGCAGCGTTATCGGGACAACTAGCACAGATACGCAGTATTTT	CSVIGTTSTDTQYF
TRBV15	once	TRBD1	TRBJ2-2	TGTGCCACCTCCCAGACAGGGGGGACCGGGGAGCTGTTTTTT	CATSQTGGTGELFF
TRBV20-1	-	TRBD2	TRBJ2-5	TGCAGTGCCCCTAAGGCGGGGAGGGGCCCAGAGACCCAGTACTTC	CSAPKAGRGPETQYF
TRBV27	-	TRBD1	TRBJ2-1	TGTGCCAGCAGTTCGGTCGGACAGGGGAGGAAGGAGCAGTTCTTC	CASSSVGQGRKEQFF
TRBV4-2	many	-	TRBJ2-3	TGTGCCAGCAGCCGGTCGGACGGGGCGCAGTATTTT	CASSRSDGAQYF
TRBV7-9	-	-	TRBJ1-1	TGTGCCAGCAGCGTAGCAGGGAATCAGCCCGCTTTCTTT	CASSVAGNQPAFF
TRBV6-5	-	-	TRBJ2-7	TGTGCCAGCAGGGGGGGACCCTACGAGCAGTACTTC	CASRGGPYEQYF
TRBV20-1	many	-	TRBJ2-1	TGCAGTGCTAGAGATAAGCAAATCTACAATGAGCAGTTCTTC	CSARDKQIYNEQFF